This T cell receptor (beta chain) was recorded in a study of early T cells in non-severe SARS-CoV-2 infection. Overall study context: Sequenced bulk RNA came from whole blood that was unsorted, and chains were unpaired. Study conclusions and caveats: VDJdb matching favored anti-spike CD8 responses, missing private and CD4 specificities.

Attached unique molecular identifiers marked individual cDNA molecules. TCRdb redid the calling of the 5' RACE reads with MiXCR, one entry per CDR3 protein. The sample has some 30,000 distinct CDR3 sequences, 9% to 9.5% seen once; the top ten hold around 14%. This clonotype occurred many times. Its antigen is still unknown. Input material: whole blood. The TCR sequence derives from an adult who was a healthcare worker with PCR-confirmed SARS-CoV-2 infection or an uninfected control (not recorded which).

As DNA, the CDR3 is TGTGCCAGCAGTGAAGAGGTAGATCAGCCCCAGCATTTT. Translated: CASSEEVDQPQHF. The chain joins TRBV6-1 to TRBJ1-5; no clear D gene. V gave up 1 base and J gave up 5 bases, with 6 bases separating them. The germline V gene encodes CDR1 MNHNS and CDR2 SASEGT. This CDR3 is 13 amino acids long.